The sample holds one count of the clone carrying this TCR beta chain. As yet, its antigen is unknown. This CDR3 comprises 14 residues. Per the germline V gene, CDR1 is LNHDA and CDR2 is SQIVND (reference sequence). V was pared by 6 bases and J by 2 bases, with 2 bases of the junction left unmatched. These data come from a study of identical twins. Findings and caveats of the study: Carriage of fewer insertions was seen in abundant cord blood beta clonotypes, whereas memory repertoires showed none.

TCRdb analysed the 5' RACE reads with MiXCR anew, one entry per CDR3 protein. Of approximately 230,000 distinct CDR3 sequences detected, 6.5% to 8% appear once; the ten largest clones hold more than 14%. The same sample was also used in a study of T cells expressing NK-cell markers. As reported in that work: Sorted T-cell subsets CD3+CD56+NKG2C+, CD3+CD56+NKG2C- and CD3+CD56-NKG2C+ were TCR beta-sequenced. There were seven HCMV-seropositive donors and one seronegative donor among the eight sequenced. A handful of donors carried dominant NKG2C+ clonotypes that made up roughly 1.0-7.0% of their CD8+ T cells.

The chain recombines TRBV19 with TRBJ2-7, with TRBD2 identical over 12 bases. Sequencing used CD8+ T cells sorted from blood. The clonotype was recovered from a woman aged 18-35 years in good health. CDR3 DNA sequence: TGTGCCAGTAGGCCTAGCGGGAGGGCCTACGAGCAGTACTTC. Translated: CASRPSGRAYEQYF.